Shown below are 14 T cell receptor beta chains from a single sample sequenced in a study of blood T cell repertoires in COVID-19. Clones were sequenced by immunoSEQ multiplex PCR, and TCRdb holds only the in-frame ones, with some missing. The repertoire holds under 350,000 clones, approximately 85% seen once, with 11% in the top ten. The sample consisted of peripheral blood. The receptor source for this set is a woman between 65 and 79 years old with acute or convalescent COVID-19.

The chain couples TRBV2 to TRBJ2-5; the D gene is possibly TRBD1 (5 bases). From germline, CDR1 is SNHLY and CDR2 FYNNEI. V lost 2 bases to trimming and J lost 9 bases, with 16 bases between them. The CDR3 has 14 residues. CDR3 DNA sequence: TGTGCCAGCAGTGAATCGTTCAGGCTAGGGGCCCAGTACTTC. Its translation: CASSESFRLGAQYF.

Comments on this clone: The identical CDR3 is also encoded by other nucleotide sequences in the sample. This chain joins TRBV3-1 (or the pseudogene TRBV3-2) and TRBJ1-1, with D tentatively TRBD1 (6 bases). Deletions cut 2 bases from V and 6 bases from J, with 7 bases between. This CDR3 comprises 12 residues. Germline CDR1 LGHDT, CDR2 YNNKEL (reference sequence). The CDR3 DNA reads as TGTGCCAGCAGCCAAAGGACAGCTGAAGCTTTCTTT. Encoded protein: CASSQRTAEAFF.

The genes are TRBV19 and TRBJ1-2; weak D call: TRBD1 (6 bases). The CDR3 totals 14 residues. The V end was cut by 3 bases, the J end by 2 bases, with 10 bases between. CDR1 LNHDA and CDR2 SQIVND come from the germline V gene (reference sequence). The CDR3 spells CASSIWGRNYGYTF. In DNA, the CDR3 is TGTGCCAGTAGTATCTGGGGGCGGAACTATGGCTACACCTTC. Looking up the rest from reference TRBV19 and TRBJ1-2 gives the full variable domain: DGGITQSPKYLFRKEGQNVTLSCEQNLNHDAMYWYRQDPGQGLRLIYYSQIVNDFQKGDIAEGYSVSREKKESFPLTVTSAQKNPTAFYLCASSIWGRNYGYTFGSGTRLTVV.

This clone was seen a handful of times. This sequence joins TRBV5-5 and TRBJ1-1, with 8 bases identical to TRBD1. This CDR3 spans 13 amino acids. CDR1 is SGHKS, CDR2 YYEKEE, per germline (reference sequence). V shed 7 bases and J 3 bases; nucleotides not matched to a gene: 5. The CDR3 region is CASAKTGDTEAFF. The CDR3 nucleotides read TGTGCCAGCGCTAAGACAGGGGACACTGAAGCTTTCTTT.

The rearrangement links TRBV5-5 to TRBJ1-1, with D hard to call. The V and J ends lost 5 bases and 0 bases respectively, with 8 bases between them. CDR1 SGHKS and CDR2 YYEKEE come from the germline V gene (reference sequence). The CDR3 spans 13 residues. The CDR3 DNA sequence: TGTGCCAGCAGTAACATAATGAACACTGAAGCTTTCTTT. This encodes CASSNIMNTEAFF.

The gene calls are TRBV6-5 and TRBJ1-3; 8 bases map to TRBD1. The CDR3 covers 15 residues. J was trimmed by 0 bases and V by 7 bases; bases with no gene match: 5. Per the germline V gene, CDR1 is MNHEY and CDR2 is SVGAGI. DNA for the CDR3: TGTGCCAGCAAACGGACAGGGACCTCTGGAAACACCATATATTTT. This translates into CASKRTGTSGNTIYF.

This chain uses TRBV4-2 with TRBJ2-2, with 8 bases that match TRBD2. V shed 7 bases, J shed 2 bases, and the junction held 9 bases outside the gene matches. The CDR3 length is 16 residues. The germline V gene has CDR1 LGHNA and CDR2 YNFKEQ. CDR3 nucleotide sequence: TGTGCCAGCACCCAGCGAGCGGGGGATAACACCGGGGAGCTGTTTTTT. Its protein product is CASTQRAGDNTGELFF.

The chain carries TRBV5-1 and TRBJ2-2, with TRBD1 as a possible D gene (5 bases). V gave up 1 base and J gave up 2 bases, with 9 bases separating them. Germline-derived CDR1 and CDR2 are SGHRS and YFSETQ. The CDR3 runs to 15 residues. The CDR3 region has the DNA TGCGCCAGCAGCTTGACAGGAAGAAACACCGGGGAGCTGTTTTTT. This translates into CASSLTGRNTGELFF.

The V gene is TRBV18, the J gene TRBJ2-2, with TRBD1 identical over 7 bases. The CDR3 length is 16 residues. In germline, CDR1 is KGHSH, CDR2 LQKENI. V lost 0 bases and J lost 2; bases outside the gene matches: 3. The CDR3 DNA is TGTGCCAGCTCACCACCAAGGGGGCCAAACACCGGGGAGCTGTTTTTT. This encodes CASSPPRGPNTGELFF.

The gene calls are TRBV9 and TRBJ1-1, with 10 nucleotides matching TRBD1. J gave up 6 bases and V 2 bases, and 7 bases lay outside the gene matches. Germline CDR1 is SGDLS and CDR2 is YYNGEE. The length of the CDR3 is 15 residues. CDR3: CASSVGDRGRAEAFF. CDR3 nucleotides: TGTGCCAGCAGCGTGGGGGACAGGGGACGAGCTGAAGCTTTCTTT.

The V gene is TRBV5-1, the J gene TRBJ2-1; TRBD1 matches at 9 bases. Germline V gene data show CDR1 as SGHRS and CDR2 as YFSETQ. J was trimmed by 1 base and V by 5 bases; bases with no gene match: 4. This CDR3 comprises 15 residues. The CDR3 nucleotides read TGCGCCAGCAGACCGGGGACAGGGTCCTACAATGAGCAGTTCTTC. This gives the protein CASRPGTGSYNEQFF.

The chain has TRBV6-1 and TRBJ1-5; TRBD1 aligns across 7 bases. The CDR3 covers 15 residues. Germline values: CDR1 MNHNS, CDR2 SASEGT. After removal of 3 bases from V and 7 bases from J, the junction contained 9 bases not matched to a gene. The CDR3 coding sequence is TGTGCCAGCAGTGATGAGGCAGGGGGGTGGCAGCCCCAGCATTTT. It specifies CASSDEAGGWQPQHF.

The rearrangement joins TRBV2 to TRBJ2-7; TRBD1 matches at 9 bases. CDR1 is SNHLY and CDR2 is FYNNEI in the germline V gene. The CDR3 has 12 residues. Unmatched junction bases numbered 3, after V lost 6 bases and J lost 6 bases. CDR3 bases: TGTGCCAGCAGGGGACAGGGCGGCGAGCAGTACTTC. Protein: CASRGQGGEQYF. The whole variable domain, remainder taken from reference TRBV2 and TRBJ2-7, is EPEVTQTPSHQVTQMGQEVILRCVPISNHLYFYWYRQILGQKVEFLVSFYNNEISEKSEIFDDQFSVERPDGSNFTLKIRSTKLEDSAMYFCASRGQGGEQYFGPGTRLTVT.

V gene TRBV19 combines with J gene TRBJ2-7, with 7 bases matching TRBD1. The V gene end was trimmed by 3 bases and the J gene end by 3 bases; junction bases not matched to a gene: 11. The CDR3 is 16 amino acids. The V gene's germline CDR1 is LNHDA and CDR2 SQIVND (reference sequence). For the CDR3, the DNA is TGTGCCAGTAGTATGAGAGGGGGACAGTCTATCTACGAGCAGTACTTC. It is translated as CASSMRGGQSIYEQYF.